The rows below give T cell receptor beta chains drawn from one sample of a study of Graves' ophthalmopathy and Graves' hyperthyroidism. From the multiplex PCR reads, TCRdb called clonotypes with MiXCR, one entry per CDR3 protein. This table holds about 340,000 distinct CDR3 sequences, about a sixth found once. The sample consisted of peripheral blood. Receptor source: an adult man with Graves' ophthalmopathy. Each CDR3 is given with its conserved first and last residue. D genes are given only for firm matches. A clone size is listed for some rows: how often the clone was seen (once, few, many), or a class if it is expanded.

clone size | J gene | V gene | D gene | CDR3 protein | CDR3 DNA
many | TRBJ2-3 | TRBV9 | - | CASSVVGDSGNTQYF | TGTGCCAGCAGCGTAGTAGGGGACTCCGGGAATACGCAGTATTTT
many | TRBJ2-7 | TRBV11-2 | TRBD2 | CASSLASGGSYEQYF | TGTGCCAGCAGCTTGGCTAGCGGGGGCTCCTACGAGCAGTACTTC
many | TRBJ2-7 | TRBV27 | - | CASSVGHLSYEQYF | TGTGCCAGCAGTGTGGGACACCTCTCCTACGAGCAGTACTTC
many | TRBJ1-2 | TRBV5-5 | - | CASSLREGTGYTF | TGTGCCAGCAGCTTGAGGGAGGGTACTGGCTACACCTTC
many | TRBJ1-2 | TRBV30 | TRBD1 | CAWRVRDRGWDGYTF | TGTGCCTGGAGAGTCCGGGACAGGGGATGGGATGGCTACACCTTC
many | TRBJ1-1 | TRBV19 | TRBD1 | CASSIGTGRVWAFF | TGTGCCAGTAGTATCGGGACAGGGAGAGTTTGGGCTTTCTTT
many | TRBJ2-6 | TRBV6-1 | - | CASRGAGANVLTF | TGTGCCAGCAGAGGGGCGGGGGCCAACGTCCTGACTTTC
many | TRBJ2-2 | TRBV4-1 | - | CASSQGVVRGRGRVGELFF | TGCGCCAGCAGCCAAGGCGTCGTTAGGGGTAGGGGGAGGGTCGGGGAGCTGTTTTTT
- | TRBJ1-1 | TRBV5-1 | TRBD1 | CASSLAGTGENTEAFF | TGCGCCAGCAGCCTGGCTGGGACAGGGGAGAACACTGAAGCTTTCTTT
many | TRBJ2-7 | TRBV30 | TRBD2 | CAWSRGLAGSSEQYF | TGTGCCTGGAGCCGGGGACTAGCGGGTTCCAGCGAGCAGTACTTC
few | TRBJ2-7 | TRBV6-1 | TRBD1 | CASWTGGEAGTYEQYF | TGTGCCAGCTGGACAGGGGGCGAAGCGGGGACCTACGAGCAGTACTTC
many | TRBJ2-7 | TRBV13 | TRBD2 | CASSKGLAAPYEQYF | TGTGCCAGCAGCAAGGGACTAGCGGCACCCTACGAGCAGTACTTC
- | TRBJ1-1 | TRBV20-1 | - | CSARRGREAFF | TGCAGTGCTAGAAGGGGTAGAGAAGCTTTCTTT
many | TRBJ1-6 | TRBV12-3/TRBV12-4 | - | CASSQRQNSPLHF | TGTGCCAGCAGTCAGCGACAGAATTCACCCCTCCACTTT
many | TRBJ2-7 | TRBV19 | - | CASSSGGSSYEQYF | TGTGCCAGTTCCTCCGGAGGAAGCTCCTACGAGCAGTACTTC
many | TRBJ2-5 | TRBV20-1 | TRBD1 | CSAVWTGGFQETQYF | TGCAGTGCCGTGTGGACAGGGGGCTTTCAAGAGACCCAGTACTTC
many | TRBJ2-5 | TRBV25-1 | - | CASSEFDGETQYF | TGTGCCAGCAGTGAATTCGATGGGGAGACCCAGTACTTC
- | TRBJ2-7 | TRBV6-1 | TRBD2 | CASRRAGAREQYF | TGTGCCAGCAGGAGAGCGGGGGCTAGGGAGCAGTACTTC
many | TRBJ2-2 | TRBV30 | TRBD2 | CAWIKRGPGELFF | TGTGCCTGGATTAAGCGGGGTCCCGGGGAGCTGTTTTTT
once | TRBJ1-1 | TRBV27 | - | CASFDRTNTEAFF | TGTGCCAGCTTCGACAGGACGAACACTGAAGCTTTCTTT
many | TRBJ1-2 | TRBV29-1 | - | CSVGVTSNYGYTF | TGCAGCGTTGGAGTGACTTCTAACTATGGCTACACCTTC
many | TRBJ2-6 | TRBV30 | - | CAWSPPVGANVLTF | TGTGCCTGGAGCCCACCGGTCGGGGCCAACGTCCTGACTTTC
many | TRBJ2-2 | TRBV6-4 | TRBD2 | CASRGLAGVSNTGELFF | TGTGCCAGCAGGGGACTAGCGGGAGTCTCGAACACCGGGGAGCTGTTTTTT
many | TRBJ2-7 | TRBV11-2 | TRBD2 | CASSLVGRAYEQYF | TGTGCCAGCAGCTTAGTCGGGAGGGCCTACGAGCAGTACTTC
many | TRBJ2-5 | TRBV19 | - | CASSMGTLQKETQYF | TGTGCCAGTAGTATGGGTACACTCCAAAAAGAGACCCAGTACTTC